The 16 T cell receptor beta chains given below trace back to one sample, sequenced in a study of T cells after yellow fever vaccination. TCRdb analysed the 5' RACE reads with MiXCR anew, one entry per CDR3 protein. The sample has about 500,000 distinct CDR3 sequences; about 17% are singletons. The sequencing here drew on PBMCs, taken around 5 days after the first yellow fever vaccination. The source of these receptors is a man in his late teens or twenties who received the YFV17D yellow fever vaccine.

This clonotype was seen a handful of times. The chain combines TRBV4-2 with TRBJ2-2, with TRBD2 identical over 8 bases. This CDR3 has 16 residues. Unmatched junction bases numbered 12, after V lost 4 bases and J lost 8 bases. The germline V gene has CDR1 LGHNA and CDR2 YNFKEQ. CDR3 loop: CASSPGSSGAVGELFF. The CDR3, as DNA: TGTGCCAGCAGCCCTGGCAGTAGCGGGGCCGTGGGGGAGCTGTTTTTT.

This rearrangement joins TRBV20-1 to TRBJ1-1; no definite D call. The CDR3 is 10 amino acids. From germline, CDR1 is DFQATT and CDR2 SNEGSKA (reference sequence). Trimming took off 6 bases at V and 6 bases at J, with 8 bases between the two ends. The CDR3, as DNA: TGCAGTGCCCCGCGCGCTGAAGCTTTCTTT. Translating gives CSAPRAEAFF.

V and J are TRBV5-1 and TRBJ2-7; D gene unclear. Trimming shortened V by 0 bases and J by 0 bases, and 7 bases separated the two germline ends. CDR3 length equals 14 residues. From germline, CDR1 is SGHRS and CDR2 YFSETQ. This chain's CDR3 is CASSLDVISYEQYF. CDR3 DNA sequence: TGCGCCAGCAGCTTGGACGTCATCTCCTACGAGCAGTACTTC.

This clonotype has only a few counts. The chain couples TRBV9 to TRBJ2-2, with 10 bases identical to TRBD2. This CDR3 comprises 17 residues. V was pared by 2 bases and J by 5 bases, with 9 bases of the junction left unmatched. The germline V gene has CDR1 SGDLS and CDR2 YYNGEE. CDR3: CASSVFTSGDRTGELFF. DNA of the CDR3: TGTGCCAGCAGCGTGTTTACTAGCGGGGATAGAACCGGGGAGCTGTTTTTT. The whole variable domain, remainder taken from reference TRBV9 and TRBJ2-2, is DSGVTQTPKHLITATGQRVTLRCSPRSGDLSVYWYQQSLDQGLQFLIQYYNGEERAKGNILERFSAQQFPDLHSELNLSSLELGDSALYFCASSVFTSGDRTGELFFGEGSRLTVL.

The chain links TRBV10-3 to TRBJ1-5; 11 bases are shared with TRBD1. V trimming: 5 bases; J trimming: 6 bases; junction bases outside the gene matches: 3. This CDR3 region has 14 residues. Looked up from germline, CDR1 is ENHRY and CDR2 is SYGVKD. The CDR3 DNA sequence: TGTGCCATCAGTTCGGACAGGGGGCGTCAGCCCCAGCATTTT. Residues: CAISSDRGRQPQHF.

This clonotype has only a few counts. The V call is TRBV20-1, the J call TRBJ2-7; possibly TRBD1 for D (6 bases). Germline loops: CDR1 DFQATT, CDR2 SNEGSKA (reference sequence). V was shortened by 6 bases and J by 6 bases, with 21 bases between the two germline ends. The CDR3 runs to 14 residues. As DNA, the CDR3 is TGCAGTGCGTCGTTGGTGGGACATACGGCCGAGCAGTACTTC. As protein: CSASLVGHTAEQYF.

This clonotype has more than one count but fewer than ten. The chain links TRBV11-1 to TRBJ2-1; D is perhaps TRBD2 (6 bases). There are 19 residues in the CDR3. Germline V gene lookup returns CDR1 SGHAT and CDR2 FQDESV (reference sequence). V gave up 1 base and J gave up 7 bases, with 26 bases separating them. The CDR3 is CASSLGNYGGTGKSNEQFF. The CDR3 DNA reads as TGTGCCAGCAGCTTAGGAAACTATGGCGGGACGGGGAAAAGTAATGAGCAGTTCTTC.

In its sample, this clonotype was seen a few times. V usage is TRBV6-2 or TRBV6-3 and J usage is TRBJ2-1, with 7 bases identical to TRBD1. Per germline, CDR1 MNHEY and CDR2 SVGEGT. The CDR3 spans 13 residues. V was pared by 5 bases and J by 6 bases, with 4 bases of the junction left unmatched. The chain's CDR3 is CASSTSGGNEQFF. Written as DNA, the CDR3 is TGTGCCAGCAGTACCTCAGGGGGCAATGAGCAGTTCTTC.

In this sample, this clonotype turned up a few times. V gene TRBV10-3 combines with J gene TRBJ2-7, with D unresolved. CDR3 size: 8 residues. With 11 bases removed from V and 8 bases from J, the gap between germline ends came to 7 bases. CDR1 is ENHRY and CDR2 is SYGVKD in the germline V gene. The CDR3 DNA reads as TGTGCCCGCTTGAAGCAGTACTTC. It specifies CARLKQYF.

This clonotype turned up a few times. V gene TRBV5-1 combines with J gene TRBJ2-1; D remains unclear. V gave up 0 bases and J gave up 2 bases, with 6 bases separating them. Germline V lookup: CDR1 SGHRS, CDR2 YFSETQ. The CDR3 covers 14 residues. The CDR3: CASSLDGPYNEQFF. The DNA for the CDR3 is TGCGCCAGCAGCTTGGACGGGCCCTACAATGAGCAGTTCTTC.

The DNA for the CDR3 is TGCAGCGTTGAACGCAGGGTAGGAGATGAGCAGTTCTTC. Translating it yields CSVERRVGDEQFF. The chain couples TRBV29-1 to TRBJ2-1; D perhaps matches TRBD1 (5 bases). V lost 2 bases and J lost 8, with 13 bases in between. Germline assignment: CDR1 SQVTM and CDR2 ANQGSEA. This CDR3 is built from 13 residues.

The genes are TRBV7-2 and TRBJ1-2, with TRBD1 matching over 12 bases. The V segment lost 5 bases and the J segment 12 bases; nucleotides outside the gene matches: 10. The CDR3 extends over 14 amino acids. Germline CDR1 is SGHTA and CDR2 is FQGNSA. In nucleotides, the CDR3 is TGTGCCAGCAGCCCAATGGGGACAGGGGGCGCGAACACCTTC. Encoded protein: CASSPMGTGGANTF.

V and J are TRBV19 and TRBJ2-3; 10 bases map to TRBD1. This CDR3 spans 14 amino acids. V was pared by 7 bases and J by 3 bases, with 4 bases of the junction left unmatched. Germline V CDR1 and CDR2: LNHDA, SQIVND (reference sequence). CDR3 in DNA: TGTGCCAGTACCGGGACAGGGGTAACAGATACGCAGTATTTT. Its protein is CASTGTGVTDTQYF. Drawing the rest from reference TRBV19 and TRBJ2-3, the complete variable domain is DGGITQSPKYLFRKEGQNVTLSCEQNLNHDAMYWYRQDPGQGLRLIYYSQIVNDFQKGDIAEGYSVSREKKESFPLTVTSAQKNPTAFYLCASTGTGVTDTQYFGPGTRLTVL.

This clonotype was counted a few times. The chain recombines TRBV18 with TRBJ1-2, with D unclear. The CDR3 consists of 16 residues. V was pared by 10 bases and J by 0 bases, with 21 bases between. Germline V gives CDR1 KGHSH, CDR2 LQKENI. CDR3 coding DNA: TGTGCCACCTCCCCAACGGCCGGGAAAGCTAACTATGGCTACACCTTC. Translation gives CATSPTAGKANYGYTF.

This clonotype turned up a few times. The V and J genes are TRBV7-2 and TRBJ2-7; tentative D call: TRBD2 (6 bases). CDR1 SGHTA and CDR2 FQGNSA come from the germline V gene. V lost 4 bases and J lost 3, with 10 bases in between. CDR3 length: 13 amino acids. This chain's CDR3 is CASSSGLVYEQYF. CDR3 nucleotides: TGTGCCAGCAGCTCGGGACTTGTCTACGAGCAGTACTTC.

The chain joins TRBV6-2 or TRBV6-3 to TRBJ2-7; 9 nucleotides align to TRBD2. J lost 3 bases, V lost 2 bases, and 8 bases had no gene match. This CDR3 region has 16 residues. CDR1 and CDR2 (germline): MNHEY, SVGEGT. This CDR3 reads CASSYPPRGGVYEQYF. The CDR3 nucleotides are TGTGCCAGCAGTTACCCCCCGCGGGGGGGTGTCTACGAGCAGTACTTC.